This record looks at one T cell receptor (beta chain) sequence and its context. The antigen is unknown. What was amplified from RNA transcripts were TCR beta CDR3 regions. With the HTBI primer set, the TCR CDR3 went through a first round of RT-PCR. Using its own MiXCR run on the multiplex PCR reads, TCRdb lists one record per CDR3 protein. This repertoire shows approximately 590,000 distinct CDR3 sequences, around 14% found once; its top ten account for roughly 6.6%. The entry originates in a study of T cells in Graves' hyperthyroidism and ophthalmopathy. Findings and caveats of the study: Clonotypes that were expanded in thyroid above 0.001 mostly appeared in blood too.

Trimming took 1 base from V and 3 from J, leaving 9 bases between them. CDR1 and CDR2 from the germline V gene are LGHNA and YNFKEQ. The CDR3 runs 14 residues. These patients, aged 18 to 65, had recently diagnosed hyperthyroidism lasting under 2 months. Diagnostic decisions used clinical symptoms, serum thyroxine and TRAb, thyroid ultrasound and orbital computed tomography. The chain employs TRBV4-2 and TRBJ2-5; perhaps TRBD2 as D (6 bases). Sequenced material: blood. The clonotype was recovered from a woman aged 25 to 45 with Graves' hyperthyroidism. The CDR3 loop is CASSQVSGEETQYF. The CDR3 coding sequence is TGTGCCAGCAGCCAAGTTTCGGGAGAAGAGACCCAGTACTTC.